Described below is a single TCR beta chain sequence and its context. This sample was taken from a study of blood T cell repertoires in COVID-19. Study details: From T cells, B-cell-depleted T cells, or PBMCs came the material, which was cDNA or gDNA.

Germline lookup yields CDR1 SGHDT and CDR2 YYEEEE. With V trimmed by 4 bases and J by 5 bases, 8 bases remained unmatched. The length of the CDR3 is 14 residues. Adults between about 18 and 95 years of age took part from 20 to 25 US areas. Allocation to cohorts depended on clinical history reported by the participants. Per the authors' pipeline: Reference gene primer amplification in the assay estimated nucleated cell counts. Libraries were prepared by immunoSEQ multiplex PCR; TCRdb keeps only in-frame clonotypes and omits some of them. That table supplies the V and J calls and clone size; D and trimming were determined from the DNA. The sample carries about 260,000 clones, around 80% recorded once.

The V gene is TRBV5-6, the J gene TRBJ2-7; 8 nucleotides agree with TRBD1. This TCR came from a man aged 25 to 45 with acute COVID-19. The sample comprised PBMCs or T cells enriched from blood (not recorded which). The CDR3 loop is CASSRLGTGHEQYV. The CDR3 DNA reads TGTGCCAGCAGCAGACTCGGGACAGGCCACGAGCAGTACGTC.